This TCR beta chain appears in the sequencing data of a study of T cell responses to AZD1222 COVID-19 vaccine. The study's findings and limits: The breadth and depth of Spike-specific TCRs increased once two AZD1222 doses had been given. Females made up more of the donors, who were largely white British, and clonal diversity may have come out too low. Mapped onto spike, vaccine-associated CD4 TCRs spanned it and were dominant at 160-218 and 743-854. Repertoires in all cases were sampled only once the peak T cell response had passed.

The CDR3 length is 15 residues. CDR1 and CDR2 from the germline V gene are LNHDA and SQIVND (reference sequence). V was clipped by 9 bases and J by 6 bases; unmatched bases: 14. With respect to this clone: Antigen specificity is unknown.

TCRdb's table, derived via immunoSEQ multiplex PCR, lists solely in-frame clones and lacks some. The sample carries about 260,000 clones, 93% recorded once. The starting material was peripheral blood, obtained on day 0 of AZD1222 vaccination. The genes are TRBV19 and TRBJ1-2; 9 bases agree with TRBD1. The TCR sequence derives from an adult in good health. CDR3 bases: TGTGCCAGCAAACCTTATGGGACAGGGAACGATGGCTACACCTTC. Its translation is CASKPYGTGNDGYTF.